The TCR beta chain described here comes from a study of blood T cell repertoires in COVID-19. For the study at large: Acute-phase and convalescent COVID-19 samples originated in the United States, Italy and Spain.

Methods used by the authors: Using reference gene primer amplification, nucleated cell counts were estimated. Only in-frame clones appear in the TCRdb table, and some are missing; sequencing was by immunoSEQ multiplex PCR. V and J calls and clone size are those listed in that table; D and trimming were worked out from the DNA. The sample holds more than 65,000 clones, about four fifths seen once. Deletions cut 1 base from V and 5 bases from J, with 6 bases between. The CDR3 runs 13 residues. Germline V CDR1 and CDR2: SEHNR, FQNEAQ (reference sequence). The chain employs TRBV7-9 and TRBJ1-5; D is unresolved. The source material was peripheral blood. This TCR was sampled from a woman between 65 and 79 years old with acute or convalescent COVID-19. The CDR3 DNA reads as TGTGCCAGCAGCTTAGAGGCGGATCAGCCCCAGCATTTT. Encoded protein: CASSLEADQPQHF.